What follows describes a single T cell receptor (beta chain). Its antigen remains unidentified. The V gene's germline CDR1 is SGHNT and CDR2 YYREEE (reference sequence). The germline V and J ends were trimmed by 1 base and 12 bases, with 10 bases remaining between them. CDR3 length: 11 amino acids. Repertoires were generated with immunoSEQ multiplex PCR, while TCRdb's copy carries only in-frame clones and drops some. Of 2 million to 2.5 million clones in the sample, approximately 94% were seen once. These data come from a study of shared clonotypes between healthy human individuals. Study-wide results and limits: Some clonotypes were shared by all four sorted-subset donors, while others were not shared. The non-shared ones had lower generation probabilities than the shared ones.

The specimen was naive CD4+ T cells sorted from blood. Subset in this sample: CD45RA+ positively selected. This TCR was sampled from a young man in good health. The chain combines TRBV5-4 with TRBJ1-2; TRBD1 is a possible D gene (5 bases). CDR3 coding DNA: TGTGCCAGCAGCTTGTTTGGGGACCACACCTTC. Translating gives CASSLFGDHTF.